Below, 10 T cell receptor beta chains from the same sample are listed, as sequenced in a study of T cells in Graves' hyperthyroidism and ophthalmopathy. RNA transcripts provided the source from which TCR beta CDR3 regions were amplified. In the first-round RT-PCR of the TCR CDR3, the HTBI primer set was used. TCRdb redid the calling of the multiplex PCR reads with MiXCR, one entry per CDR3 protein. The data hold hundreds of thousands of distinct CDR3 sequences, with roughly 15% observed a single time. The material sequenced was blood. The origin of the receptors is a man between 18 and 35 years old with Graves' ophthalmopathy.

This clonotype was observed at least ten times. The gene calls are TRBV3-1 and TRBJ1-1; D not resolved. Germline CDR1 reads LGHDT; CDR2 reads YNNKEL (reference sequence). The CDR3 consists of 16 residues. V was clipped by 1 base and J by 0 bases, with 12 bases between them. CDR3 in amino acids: CASSQGGRSLNTEAFF. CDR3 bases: TGTGCCAGCAGCCAAGGTGGTCGCAGCCTGAACACTGAAGCTTTCTTT.

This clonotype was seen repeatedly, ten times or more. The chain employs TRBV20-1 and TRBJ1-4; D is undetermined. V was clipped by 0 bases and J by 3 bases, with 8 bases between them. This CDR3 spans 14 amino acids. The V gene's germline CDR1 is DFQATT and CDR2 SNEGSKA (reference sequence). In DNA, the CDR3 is TGCAGTGCTAGAGATCTAGGGTCTAATGAAAAACTGTTTTTT. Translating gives CSARDLGSNEKLFF.

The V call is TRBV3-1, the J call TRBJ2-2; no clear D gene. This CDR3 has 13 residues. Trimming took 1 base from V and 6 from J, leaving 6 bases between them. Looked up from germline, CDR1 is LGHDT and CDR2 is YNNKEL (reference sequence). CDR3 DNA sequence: TGTGCCAGCAGCCAAGGGTTTTCCGGGGAGCTGTTTTTT. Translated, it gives CASSQGFSGELFF. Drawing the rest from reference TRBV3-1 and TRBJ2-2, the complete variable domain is DTAVSQTPKYLVTQMGNDKSIKCEQNLGHDTMYWYKQDSKKFLKIMFSYNNKELIINETVPNRFSPKSPDKAHLNLHINSLELGDSAVYFCASSQGFSGELFFGEGSRLTVL.

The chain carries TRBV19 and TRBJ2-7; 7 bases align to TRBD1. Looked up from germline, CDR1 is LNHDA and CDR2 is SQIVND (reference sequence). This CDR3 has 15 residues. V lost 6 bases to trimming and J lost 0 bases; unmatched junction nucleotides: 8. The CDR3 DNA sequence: TGTGCCAGTAGCTTTACAGGGGTTAGCTCCTACGAGCAGTACTTC. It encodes CASSFTGVSSYEQYF.

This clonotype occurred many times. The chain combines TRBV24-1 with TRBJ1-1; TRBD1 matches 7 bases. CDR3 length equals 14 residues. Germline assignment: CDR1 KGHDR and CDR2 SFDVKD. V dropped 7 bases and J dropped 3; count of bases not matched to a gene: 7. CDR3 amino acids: CATRPFGTDTEAFF. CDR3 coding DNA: TGTGCCACCAGACCCTTTGGGACAGACACTGAAGCTTTCTTT.

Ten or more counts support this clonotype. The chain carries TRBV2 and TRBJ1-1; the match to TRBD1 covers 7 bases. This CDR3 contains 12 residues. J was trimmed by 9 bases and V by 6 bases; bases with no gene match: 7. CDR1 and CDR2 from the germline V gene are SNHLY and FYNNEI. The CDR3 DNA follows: TGTGCCAGCAGCCCCAGACAGGGAAAAGCTTTCTTT. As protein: CASSPRQGKAFF.

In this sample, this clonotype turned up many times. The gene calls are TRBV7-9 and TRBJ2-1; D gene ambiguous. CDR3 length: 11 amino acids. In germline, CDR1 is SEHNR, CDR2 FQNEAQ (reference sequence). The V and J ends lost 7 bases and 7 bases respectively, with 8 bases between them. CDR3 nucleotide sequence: TGTGCCAGCATGATACTTAATGAGCAGTTCTTC. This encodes CASMILNEQFF.

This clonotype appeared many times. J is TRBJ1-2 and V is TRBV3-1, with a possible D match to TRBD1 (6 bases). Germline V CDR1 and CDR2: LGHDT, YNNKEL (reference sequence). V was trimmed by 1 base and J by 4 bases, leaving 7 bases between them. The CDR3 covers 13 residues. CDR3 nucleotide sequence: TGTGCCAGCAGCCAAGGGACAGTCTATGGCTACACCTTC. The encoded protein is CASSQGTVYGYTF.

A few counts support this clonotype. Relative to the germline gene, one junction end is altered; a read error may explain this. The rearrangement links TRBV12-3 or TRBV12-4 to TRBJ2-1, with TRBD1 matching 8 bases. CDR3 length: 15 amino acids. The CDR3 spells CASSLGTGGLNGQFF. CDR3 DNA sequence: TGTGCCAGCAGTTTGGGAACAGGGGGACTTAATGGGCAGTTCTTC.

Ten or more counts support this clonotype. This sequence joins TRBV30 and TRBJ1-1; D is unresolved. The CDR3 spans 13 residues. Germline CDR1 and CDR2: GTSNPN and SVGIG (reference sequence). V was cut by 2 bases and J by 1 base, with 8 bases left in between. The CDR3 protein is CAWSQVENTEAFF. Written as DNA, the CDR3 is TGTGCCTGGAGTCAGGTAGAGAACACTGAAGCTTTCTTT.